This T cell receptor beta chain emerged from a study of T cell responses to AZD1222 COVID-19 vaccine. Study findings and constraints: Repertoire sampling was restricted to post-peak T cell response timepoints. A mostly white British donor set with more females was recruited, and clonal diversity was possibly underestimated. The CD4 TCRs associated with vaccination extended across spike and predominated at 160-218 and 743-854. Two doses of AZD1222 preceded a rise in Spike-specific TCR breadth and depth.

A remark on this clone: The target antigen is unknown.

The table came from immunoSEQ multiplex PCR; TCRdb's copy has only in-frame clones and leaves some out. This sample carries about 110,000 clones, about 85% of them seen once, and the ten largest clones take less than 6%. The V segment lost 4 bases and the J segment 3 bases; nucleotides outside the gene matches: 6. The germline CDR1 and CDR2 sequences are SGDLS and YYNGEE. The CDR3 runs 17 residues. Sequencing was performed on peripheral blood, taken 28 days after the second AZD1222 dose. This TCR derives from an adult who received the AZD1222 COVID-19 vaccine. The chain joins TRBV9 to TRBJ2-5; 16 bases are a match to TRBD2. CDR3 DNA: TGTGCCAGCAGCACGGGACTAGCGGGGGGGCCGGAAGAGACCCAGTACTTC. As protein: CASSTGLAGGPEETQYF.